The entry below describes one TCR beta chain. Its specificity is not known. These data belong to a study of response to subunit inactivated influenza vaccine. MiXCR was run by TCRdb on the RT-PCR reads, yielding one entry per CDR3 protein. The sample gives about 800,000 distinct CDR3 sequences, 20% to 25% of which show up once; 9.5% to 13% is in the top ten. Overall study findings and caveats: After each seasonal influenza vaccination, few new T cells are recruited, the authors suggested.

Trimming cost V 5 bases and J 7 bases, with 11 bases left between them. The CDR3 is 13 amino acids. CDR1 SGHVS and CDR2 FNYEAQ come from the germline V gene. The sample was PBMCs from blood, taken roughly 5 days after vaccination. The receptor comes from a man aged 50 or older who received an inactivated influenza vaccine. The chain recombines TRBV7-6 with TRBJ2-2; D may be TRBD1 or TRBD2 (5 bases each). For the CDR3, the DNA is TGTGCCAGCAGCCTCTGGGGGATCGGGGAGCTGTTTTTT. Its translation: CASSLWGIGELFF.